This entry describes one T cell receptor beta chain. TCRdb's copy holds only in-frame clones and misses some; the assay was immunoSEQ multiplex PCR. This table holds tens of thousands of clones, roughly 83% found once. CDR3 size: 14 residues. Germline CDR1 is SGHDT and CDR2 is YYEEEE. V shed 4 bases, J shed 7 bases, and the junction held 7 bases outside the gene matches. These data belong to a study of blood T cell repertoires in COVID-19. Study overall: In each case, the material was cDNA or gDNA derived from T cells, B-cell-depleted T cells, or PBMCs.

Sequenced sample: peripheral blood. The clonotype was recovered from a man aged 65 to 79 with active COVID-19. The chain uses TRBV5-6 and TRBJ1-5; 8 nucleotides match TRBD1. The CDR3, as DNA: TGTGCCAGCAGCCAGACAGGGGTAGGGCAGCCCCAGCATTTT. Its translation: CASSQTGVGQPQHF. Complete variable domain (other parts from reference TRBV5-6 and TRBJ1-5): DAGVTQSPTHLIKTRGQQVTLRCSPKSGHDTVSWYQQALGQGPQFIFQYYEEEERQRGNFPDRFSGHQFPNYSSELNVNALLLGDSALYLCASSQTGVGQPQHFGDGTRLSIL.